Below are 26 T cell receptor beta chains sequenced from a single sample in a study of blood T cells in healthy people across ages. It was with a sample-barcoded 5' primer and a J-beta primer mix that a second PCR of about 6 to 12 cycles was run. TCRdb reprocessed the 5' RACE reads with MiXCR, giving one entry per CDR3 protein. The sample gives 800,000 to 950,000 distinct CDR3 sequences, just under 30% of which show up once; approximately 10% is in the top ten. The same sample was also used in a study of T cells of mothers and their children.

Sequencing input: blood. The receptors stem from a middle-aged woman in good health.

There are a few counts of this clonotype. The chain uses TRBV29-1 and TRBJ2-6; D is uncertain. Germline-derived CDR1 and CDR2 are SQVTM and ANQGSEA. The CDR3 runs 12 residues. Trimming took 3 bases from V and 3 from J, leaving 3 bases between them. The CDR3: CSVDFGANVLTF. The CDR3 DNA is TGCAGCGTTGATTTTGGGGCCAACGTCCTGACTTTC.

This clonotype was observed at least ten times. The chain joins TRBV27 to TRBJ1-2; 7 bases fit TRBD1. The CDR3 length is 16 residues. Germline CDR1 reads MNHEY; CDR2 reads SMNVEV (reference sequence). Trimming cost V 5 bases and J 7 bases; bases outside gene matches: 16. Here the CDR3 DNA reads TGTGCCAGCAGTCCTACCGTTACAGGGGTTAAAGGTGGCTACACCTTC. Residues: CASSPTVTGVKGGYTF.

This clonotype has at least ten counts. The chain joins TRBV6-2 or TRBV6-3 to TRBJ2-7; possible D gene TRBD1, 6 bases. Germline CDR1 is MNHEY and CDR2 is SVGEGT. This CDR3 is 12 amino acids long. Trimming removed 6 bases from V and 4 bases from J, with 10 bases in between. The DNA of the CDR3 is TGTGCCAGCAGGGACAGCAGGTACGAGCAGTACTTC. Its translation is CASRDSRYEQYF.

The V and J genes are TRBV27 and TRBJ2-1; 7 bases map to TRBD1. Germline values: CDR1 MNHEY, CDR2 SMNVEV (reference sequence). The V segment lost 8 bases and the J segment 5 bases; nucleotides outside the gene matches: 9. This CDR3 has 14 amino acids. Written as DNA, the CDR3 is TGTGCCAGCCAAAGGACAGGCTACAACAATGAGCAGTTCTTC. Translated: CASQRTGYNNEQFF.

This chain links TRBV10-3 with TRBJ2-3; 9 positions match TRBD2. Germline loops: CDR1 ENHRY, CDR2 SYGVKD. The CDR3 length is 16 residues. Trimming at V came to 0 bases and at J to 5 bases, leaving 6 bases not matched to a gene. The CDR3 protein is CAISESVRGGIDTQYF. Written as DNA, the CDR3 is TGTGCCATCAGTGAGTCAGTGCGGGGGGGCATAGATACGCAGTATTTT.

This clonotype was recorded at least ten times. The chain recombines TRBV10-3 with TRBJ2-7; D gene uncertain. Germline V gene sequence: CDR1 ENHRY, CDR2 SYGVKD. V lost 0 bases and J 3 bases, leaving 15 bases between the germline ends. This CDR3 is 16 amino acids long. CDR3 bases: TGTGCCATCAGTGAGTCGAGTCGGCCGAACGGCTACGAGCAGTACTTC. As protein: CAISESSRPNGYEQYF.

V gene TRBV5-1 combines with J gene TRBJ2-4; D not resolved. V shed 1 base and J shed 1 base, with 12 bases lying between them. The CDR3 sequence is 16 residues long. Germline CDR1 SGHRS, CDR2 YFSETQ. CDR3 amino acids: CASSLPLGPAKNIQYF. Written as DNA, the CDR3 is TGCGCCAGCAGCTTGCCCCTCGGCCCTGCCAAAAACATTCAGTACTTC.

For the CDR3, the DNA is TGCAGTGCTAGACGGCAGGGAGGAGAAGCTTTCTTT. Encoded protein: CSARRQGGEAFF. The rearrangement links TRBV20-1 to TRBJ1-1; TRBD1 might be the D (5 bases). V gave up 2 bases and J gave up 8 bases, with 12 bases separating them. CDR3 size: 12 residues. Germline V gene data show CDR1 as DFQATT and CDR2 as SNEGSKA (reference sequence).

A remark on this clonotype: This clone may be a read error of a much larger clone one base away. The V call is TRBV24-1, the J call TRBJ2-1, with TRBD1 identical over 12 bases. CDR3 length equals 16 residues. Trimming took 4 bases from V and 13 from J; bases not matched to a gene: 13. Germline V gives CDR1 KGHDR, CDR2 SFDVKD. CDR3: CATSDPGTGGGETQFF. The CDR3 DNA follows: TGTGCCACCAGTGACCCCGGGACAGGGGGCGGAGAGACCCAGTTCTTC.

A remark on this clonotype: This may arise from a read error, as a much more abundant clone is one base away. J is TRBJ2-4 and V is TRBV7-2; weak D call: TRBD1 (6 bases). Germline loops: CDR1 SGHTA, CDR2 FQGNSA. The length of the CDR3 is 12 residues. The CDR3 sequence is CVSSDSGWEQYF. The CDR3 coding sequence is TGTGTCAGCTCGGACAGCGGTTGGGAGCAGTACTTC.

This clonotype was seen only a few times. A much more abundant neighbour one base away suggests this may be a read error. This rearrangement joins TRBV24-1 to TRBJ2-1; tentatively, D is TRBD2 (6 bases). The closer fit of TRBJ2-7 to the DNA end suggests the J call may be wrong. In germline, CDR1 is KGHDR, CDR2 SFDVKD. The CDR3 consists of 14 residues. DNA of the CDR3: TGTGCCACCGGGCGGGGCAGCTCCTACAATGAGCAGTACTTC. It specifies CATGRGSSYNEQYF.

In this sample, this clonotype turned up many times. CDR3 bases: TGTGCCAGCAGTTTCTGGGGCGGTCGGCAGGGGAACGAGCAGTACTTC. This gives the protein CASSFWGGRQGNEQYF. This rearrangement joins TRBV12-3 or TRBV12-4 to TRBJ2-7, with D perhaps TRBD1 (6 bases). The CDR3 loop spans 16 amino acids. Trimming left V 3 bases short and J 5 bases short, with 20 bases between.

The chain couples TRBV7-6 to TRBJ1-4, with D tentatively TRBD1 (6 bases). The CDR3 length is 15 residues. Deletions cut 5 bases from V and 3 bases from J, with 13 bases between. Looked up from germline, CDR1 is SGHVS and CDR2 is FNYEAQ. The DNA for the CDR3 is TGTGCCAGCAGCCCCCGACAGGATCCTAATGAAAAACTGTTTTTT. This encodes CASSPRQDPNEKLFF. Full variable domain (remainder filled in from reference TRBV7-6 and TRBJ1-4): GAGVSQSPRYKVTKRGQDVALRCDPISGHVSLYWYRQALGQGPEFLTYFNYEAQQDKSGLPNDRFSAERPEGSISTLTIQRTEQRDSAMYRCASSPRQDPNEKLFFGSGTQLSVL.

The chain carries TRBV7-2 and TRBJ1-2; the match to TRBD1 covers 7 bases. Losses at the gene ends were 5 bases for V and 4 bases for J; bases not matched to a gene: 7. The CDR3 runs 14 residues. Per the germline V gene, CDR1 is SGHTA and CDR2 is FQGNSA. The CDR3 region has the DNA TGTGCCAGCAGCCGTGGTGGGACAGCCTATGGCTACACCTTC. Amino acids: CASSRGGTAYGYTF.

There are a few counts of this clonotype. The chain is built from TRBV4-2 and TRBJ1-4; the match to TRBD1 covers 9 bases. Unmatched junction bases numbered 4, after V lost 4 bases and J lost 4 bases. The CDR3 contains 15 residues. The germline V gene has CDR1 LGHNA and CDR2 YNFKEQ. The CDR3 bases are TGTGCCAGCAGCCTAAGGACAGGGGTTAATGAAAAACTGTTTTTT. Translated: CASSLRTGVNEKLFF.

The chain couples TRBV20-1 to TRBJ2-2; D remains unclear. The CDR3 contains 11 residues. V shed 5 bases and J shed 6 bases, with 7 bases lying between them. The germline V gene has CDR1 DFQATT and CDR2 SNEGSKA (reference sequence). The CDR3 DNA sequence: TGCAGTGCTGGGCGGTCCGGGGAGCTGTTTTTT. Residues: CSAGRSGELFF.

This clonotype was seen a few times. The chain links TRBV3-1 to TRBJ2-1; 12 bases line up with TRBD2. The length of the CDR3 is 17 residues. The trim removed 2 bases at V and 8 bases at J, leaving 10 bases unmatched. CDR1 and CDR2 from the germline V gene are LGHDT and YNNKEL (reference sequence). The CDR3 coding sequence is TGTGCCAGCAGCCAACAACTACTAGCGGGGGGCTGGGATGAGCAGTTCTTC. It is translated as CASSQQLLAGGWDEQFF.

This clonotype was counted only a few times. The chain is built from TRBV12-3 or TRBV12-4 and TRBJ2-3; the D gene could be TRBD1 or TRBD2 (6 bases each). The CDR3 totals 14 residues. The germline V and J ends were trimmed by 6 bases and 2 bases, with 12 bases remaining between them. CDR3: CASRLRGATDTQYF. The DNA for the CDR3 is TGTGCCAGCAGACTGAGGGGGGCCACAGATACGCAGTATTTT.

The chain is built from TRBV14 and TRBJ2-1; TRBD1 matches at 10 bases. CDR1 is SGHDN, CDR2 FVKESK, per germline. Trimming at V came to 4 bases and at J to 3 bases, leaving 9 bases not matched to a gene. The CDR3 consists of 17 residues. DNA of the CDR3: TGTGCCAGCAGCCGAGGAAGGACAGGGGGTCTCTACAATGAGCAGTTCTTC. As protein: CASSRGRTGGLYNEQFF.

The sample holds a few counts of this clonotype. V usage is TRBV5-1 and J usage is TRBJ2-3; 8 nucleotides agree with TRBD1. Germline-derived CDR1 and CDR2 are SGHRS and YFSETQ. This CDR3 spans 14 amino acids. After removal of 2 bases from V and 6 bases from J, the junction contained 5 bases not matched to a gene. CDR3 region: CASSFKDRVDTQYF. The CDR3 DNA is TGCGCCAGCAGCTTCAAGGACAGGGTGGATACGCAGTATTTT.

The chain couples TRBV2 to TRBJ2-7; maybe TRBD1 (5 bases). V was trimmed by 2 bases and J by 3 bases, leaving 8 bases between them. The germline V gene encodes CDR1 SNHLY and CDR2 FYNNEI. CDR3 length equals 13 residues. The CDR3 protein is CASSEQGNYEQYF. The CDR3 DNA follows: TGTGCCAGCAGTGAACAGGGAAACTACGAGCAGTACTTC. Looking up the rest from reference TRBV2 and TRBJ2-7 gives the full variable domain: EPEVTQTPSHQVTQMGQEVILRCVPISNHLYFYWYRQILGQKVEFLVSFYNNEISEKSEIFDDQFSVERPDGSNFTLKIRSTKLEDSAMYFCASSEQGNYEQYFGPGTRLTVT.

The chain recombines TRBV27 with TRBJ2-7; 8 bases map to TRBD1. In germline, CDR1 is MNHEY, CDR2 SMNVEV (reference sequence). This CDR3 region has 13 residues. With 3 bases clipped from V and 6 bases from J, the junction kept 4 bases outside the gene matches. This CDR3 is CASSFQGASEQYF. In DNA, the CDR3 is TGTGCCAGCAGTTTCCAGGGGGCTAGCGAGCAGTACTTC.

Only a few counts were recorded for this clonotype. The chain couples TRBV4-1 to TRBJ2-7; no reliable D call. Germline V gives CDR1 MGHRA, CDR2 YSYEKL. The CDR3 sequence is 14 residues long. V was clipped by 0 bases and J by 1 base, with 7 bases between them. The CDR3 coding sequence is TGCGCCAGCAGCCAAGATGACAATTCCTACGAGCAGTACTTC. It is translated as CASSQDDNSYEQYF.

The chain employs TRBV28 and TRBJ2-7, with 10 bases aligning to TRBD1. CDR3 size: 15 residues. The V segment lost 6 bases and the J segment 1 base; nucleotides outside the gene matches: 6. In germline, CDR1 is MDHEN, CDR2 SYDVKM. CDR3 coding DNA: TGTGCCAGCAGACTGACAGGGGGCGCTTCCTACGAGCAGTACTTC. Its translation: CASRLTGGASYEQYF.

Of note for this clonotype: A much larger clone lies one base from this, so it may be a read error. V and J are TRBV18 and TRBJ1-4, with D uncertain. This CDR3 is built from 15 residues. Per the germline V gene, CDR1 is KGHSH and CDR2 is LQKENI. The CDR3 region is CASSPDRAANEKRFF. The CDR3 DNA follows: TGTGCCAGCTCACCAGACCGGGCTGCTAATGAAAAACGGTTTTTT. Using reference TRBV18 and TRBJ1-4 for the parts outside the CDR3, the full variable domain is NAGVMQNPRHLVRRRGQEARLRCSPMKGHSHVYWYRQLPEEGLKFMVYLQKENIIDESGMPKERFSAEFPKEGPSILRIQQVVRGDSAAYFCASSPDRAANEKRFFGSGTQLSVL.

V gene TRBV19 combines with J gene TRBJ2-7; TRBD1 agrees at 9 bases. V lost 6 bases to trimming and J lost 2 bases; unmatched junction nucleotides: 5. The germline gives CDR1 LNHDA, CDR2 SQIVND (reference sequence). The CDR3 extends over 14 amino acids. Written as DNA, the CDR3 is TGTGCCAGTAGGATCGGACAGGGGCCCTACGAGCAGTACTTC. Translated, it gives CASRIGQGPYEQYF. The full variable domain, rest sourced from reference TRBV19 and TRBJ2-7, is DGGITQSPKYLFRKEGQNVTLSCEQNLNHDAMYWYRQDPGQGLRLIYYSQIVNDFQKGDIAEGYSVSREKKESFPLTVTSAQKNPTAFYLCASRIGQGPYEQYFGPGTRLTVT.